These T cell receptor beta chains were read from a single sample in a study of memory CD4+ T cells and cytomegalovirus serostatus. Some clones are missing from TCRdb's copy, which holds only in-frame ones; the method was immunoSEQ multiplex PCR. The sample shows under 50,000 clones, approximately 78% of them seen only once. The sequenced sample consisted of memory CD4+ T cells from blood. All receptors derive from an adult in good health and CMV-seronegative. CDR3s include the opening cysteine and the closing phenylalanine or tryptophan. The order of the fields is D gene, V gene, clone size, J gene, CDR3 protein. A D gene is named only where the DNA matches it firmly. For some rows the clone size is stated as once, few or many, or as a class when expanded; others skip it.

>NA|TRBV11-2|NA|TRBJ2-7
CASSAGERYEQYF
>NA|TRBV28|NA|TRBJ1-5
CASRILGGAGRNNQPQHF
>NA|TRBV4-3|NA|TRBJ1-5
CASSQDANQPQHF
>TRBD2|TRBV19|NA|TRBJ2-1
CASSIDTGLAGFNEQFF
>TRBD1|TRBV7-6|NA|NA
CASSLGQASYEQYF
>NA|TRBV7-2|NA|TRBJ1-6
CASSLNDVGDLHF
>NA|TRBV27|NA|TRBJ1-5
CASSRPGSNQPQHF
>NA|TRBV4-1|NA|TRBJ2-5
CASSQDEAAEVQETQYF
>NA|TRBV10-3|once|TRBJ2-3
CAISESTGDTQYF
>NA|TRBV15|NA|TRBJ1-2
CATSRAKVAYGYTF
>NA|TRBV6-6|NA|TRBJ2-7
CASSYTRGGGYEQYF
>NA|TRBV15|few|TRBJ2-6
CATSRGVGQGANVLTF
>NA|TRBV7-9|NA|TRBJ2-5
CASRGARQETQYF
>NA|TRBV18|once|TRBJ2-1
CASSPTAGPINEQFF
>NA|TRBV29-1|NA|TRBJ2-3
CSMSRGDTQYF
>TRBD1|TRBV30|NA|NA
CAWSVGQGTYNEQFF
>TRBD1|TRBV19|once|TRBJ1-5
CASTNFRDRGREQPQHF